One and the same sample provided the 3 T cell receptor beta chains below, sequenced in a study of beta chain features in type 1 diabetes. Study conclusions and caveats: All four CD4+ subsets from Type 1 diabetes patients carried moderately but significantly shorter TCRB CDR3s.

These receptors' targets are unknown. The authors reverse transcribed all of the isolated RNA, so sequencing captured expressed TCRB transcripts. Profiled with immunoSEQ multiplex PCR; TCRdb holds only in-frame clones, not every one. The table lists about 700,000 clones, 10% to 15% of them singletons. Sequencing was performed on naive CD4+ T cells from blood. Every receptor here comes from a man between 18 and 35 years old with type 1 diabetes.

This clone was picked up a small number of times. The gene calls are TRBV5-1 and TRBJ2-2; 8 bases are a match to TRBD1. V lost 4 bases and J lost 7; bases outside the gene matches: 15. Germline CDR1 and CDR2: SGHRS and YFSETQ. CDR3 length equals 17 residues. In DNA, the CDR3 is TGCGCCAGCAGCGAGACCCCCCCGCAGGGGGCTGGCGGGGAGCTGTTTTTT. It codes for CASSETPPQGAGGELFF.

This clone was counted only a few times. The chain is built from TRBV30 and TRBJ1-5; TRBD1 matches at 12 bases. The CDR3 spans 15 residues. From germline, CDR1 is GTSNPN and CDR2 SVGIG (reference sequence). Germline trimming cut 3 bases from V and 6 bases from J; bases unmatched to any gene: 6. This CDR3 reads CAWSPWGQGAQPQHF. CDR3 sequence (DNA): TGTGCCTGGAGCCCTTGGGGACAGGGGGCTCAGCCCCAGCATTTT. The full variable domain, completed using reference TRBV30 and TRBJ1-5, is SQTIHQWPATLVQPVGSPLSLECTVEGTSNPNLYWYRQAAGRGLQLLFYSVGIGQISSEVPQNLSASRPQDRQFILSSKKLLLSDSGFYLCAWSPWGQGAQPQHFGDGTRLSIL.

The genes are TRBV5-1 and TRBJ2-4; D is tentatively TRBD1 or TRBD2 (5 bases each). The CDR3 is made up of 14 amino acids. Germline assignment: CDR1 SGHRS and CDR2 YFSETQ. V gave up 1 base and J gave up 7 bases, with 12 bases separating them. For the CDR3, the DNA is TGCGCCAGCAGCTTGAATTGGGGGACGAACATTCAGTACTTC. The encoded protein is CASSLNWGTNIQYF.